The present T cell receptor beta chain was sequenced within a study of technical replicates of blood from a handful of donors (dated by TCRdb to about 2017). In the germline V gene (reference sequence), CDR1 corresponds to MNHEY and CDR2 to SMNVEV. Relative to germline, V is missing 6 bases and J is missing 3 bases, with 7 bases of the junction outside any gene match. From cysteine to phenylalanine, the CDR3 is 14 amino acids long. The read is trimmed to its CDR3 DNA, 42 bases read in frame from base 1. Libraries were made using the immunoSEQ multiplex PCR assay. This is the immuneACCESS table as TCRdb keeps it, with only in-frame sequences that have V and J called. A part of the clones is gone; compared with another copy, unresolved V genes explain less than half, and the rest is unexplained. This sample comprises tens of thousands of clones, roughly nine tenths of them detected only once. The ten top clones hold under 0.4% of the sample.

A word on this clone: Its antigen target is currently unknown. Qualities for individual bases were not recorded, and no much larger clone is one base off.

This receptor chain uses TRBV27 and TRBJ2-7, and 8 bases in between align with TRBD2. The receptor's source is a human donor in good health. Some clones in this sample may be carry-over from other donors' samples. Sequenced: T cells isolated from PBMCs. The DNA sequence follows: TGTGCCAGCAGCCTGCGGGAGGCCGTCTACGAGCAGTACTTC. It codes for CASSLREAVYEQYF.